This T cell receptor (beta chain) is drawn from a study of OX40 agonist ivuxolimab in advanced cancers. Study as a whole: Of the participants, roughly 40% had some prior anti-PD-1, anti-PD-L1 or anti-CTLA-4 therapy, which was allowed.

CDR1 and CDR2 from the germline V gene are SQVTM and ANQGSEA. This CDR3 comprises 13 residues. V lost 7 bases and J 7 bases, leaving 17 bases between the germline ends. Profiling relied on immunoSEQ multiplex PCR, and the TCRdb table lists in-frame clones only, not all of them. The sample consists of 95,000 or so clones, roughly 94% of them appearing once. In the case of this clone: Its antigen is not identified.

Excluded were patients having autoimmune disease history or systemic immunosuppression. General study results and limits: More expanded clones were seen, on average, in CD8+ T cells than in CD4+. Some nonresponders also had low normalized T-cell clonal expansion.

This specimen consisted of CD4+ or CD8+ T cells sorted from blood, obtained in a trial of the OX40 agonist ivuxolimab. The chain has TRBV29-1 and TRBJ1-3; D unclear. This TCR came from an adult with an advanced solid tumor such as melanoma, head and neck, liver or kidney cancer. In nucleotides, the CDR3 is TGCAGCGCCGACCCGGGAGGAGGGAACACCATATATTTT. Its protein is CSADPGGGNTIYF.